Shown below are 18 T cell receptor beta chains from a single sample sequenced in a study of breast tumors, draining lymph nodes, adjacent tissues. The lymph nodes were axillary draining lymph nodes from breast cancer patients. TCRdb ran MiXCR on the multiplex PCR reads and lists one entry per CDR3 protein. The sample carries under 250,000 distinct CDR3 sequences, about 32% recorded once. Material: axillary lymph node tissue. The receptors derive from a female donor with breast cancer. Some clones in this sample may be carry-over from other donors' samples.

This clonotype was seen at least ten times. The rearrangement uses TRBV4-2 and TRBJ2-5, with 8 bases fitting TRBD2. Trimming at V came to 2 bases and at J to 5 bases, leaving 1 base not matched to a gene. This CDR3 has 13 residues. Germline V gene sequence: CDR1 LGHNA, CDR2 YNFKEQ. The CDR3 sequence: CASSQRGGETQYF. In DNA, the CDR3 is TGTGCCAGCAGCCAACGGGGGGGGGAGACCCAGTACTTC.

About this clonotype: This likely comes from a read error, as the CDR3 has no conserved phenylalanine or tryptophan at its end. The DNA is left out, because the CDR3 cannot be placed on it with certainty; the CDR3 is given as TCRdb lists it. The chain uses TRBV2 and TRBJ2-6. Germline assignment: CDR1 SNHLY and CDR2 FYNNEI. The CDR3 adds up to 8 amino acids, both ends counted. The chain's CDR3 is CASSFTTS.

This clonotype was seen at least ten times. The CDR3 DNA reads as TGTGCCAGCTCACTCTTTAGCGGGCGGAGCCAAGAGACCCAGTACTTC. Protein product: CASSLFSGRSQETQYF. The J gene is TRBJ2-5, the V gene TRBV18; 7 nucleotides match TRBD2. CDR3 length: 16 amino acids. The ends lost 4 bases at V and 1 base at J; junction bases unmatched: 9. CDR1 is KGHSH, CDR2 LQKENI, per germline.

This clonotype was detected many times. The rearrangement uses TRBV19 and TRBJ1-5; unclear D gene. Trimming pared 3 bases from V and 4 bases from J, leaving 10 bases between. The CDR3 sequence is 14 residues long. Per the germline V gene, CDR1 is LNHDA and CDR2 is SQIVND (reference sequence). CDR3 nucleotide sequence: TGTGCCAGTAGTATTCCCTCTCGTAATCAGCCCCAGCATTTT. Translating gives CASSIPSRNQPQHF.

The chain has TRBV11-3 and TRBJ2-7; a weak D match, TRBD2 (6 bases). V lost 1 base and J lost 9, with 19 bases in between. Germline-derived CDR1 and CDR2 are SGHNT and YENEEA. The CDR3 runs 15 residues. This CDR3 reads CASSLVATSFDRQYF. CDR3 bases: TGTGCCAGCAGCTTAGTCGCGACTAGTTTCGACAGGCAGTACTTC.

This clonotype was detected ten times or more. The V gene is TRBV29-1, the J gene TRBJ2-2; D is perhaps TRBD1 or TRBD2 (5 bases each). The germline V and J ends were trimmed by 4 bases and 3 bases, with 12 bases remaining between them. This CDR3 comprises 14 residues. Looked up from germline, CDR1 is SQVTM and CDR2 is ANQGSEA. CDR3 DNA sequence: TGCAGCGTTGTAGGGACCCCCTACACCGGGGAGCTGTTTTTT. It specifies CSVVGTPYTGELFF.

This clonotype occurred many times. DNA of the CDR3: TGTGCCAGTAGCCCCTCGGGGGGACTAAGCCATGAGCAGTTCTTC. Protein product: CASSPSGGLSHEQFF. This rearrangement joins TRBV19 to TRBJ2-1, with TRBD2 matching over 7 bases. Germline assignment: CDR1 LNHDA and CDR2 SQIVND (reference sequence). CDR3 length: 15 amino acids. The V and J ends lost 6 bases and 8 bases, in that order; junction bases with no gene match: 13.

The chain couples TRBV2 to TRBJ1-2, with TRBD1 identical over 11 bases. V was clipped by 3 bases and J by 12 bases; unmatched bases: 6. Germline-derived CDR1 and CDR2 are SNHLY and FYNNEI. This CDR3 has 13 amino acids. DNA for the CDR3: TGTGCCAGCAGTGACGGACAGGGGGCGGGTGACACCTTC. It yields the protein CASSDGQGAGDTF.

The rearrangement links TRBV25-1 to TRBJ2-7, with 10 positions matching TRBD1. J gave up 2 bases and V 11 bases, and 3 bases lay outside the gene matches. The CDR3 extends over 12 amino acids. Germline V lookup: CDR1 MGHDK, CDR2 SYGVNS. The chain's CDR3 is CALGTGAYEQYF. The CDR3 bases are TGTGCCCTTGGGACAGGGGCCTACGAGCAGTACTTC.

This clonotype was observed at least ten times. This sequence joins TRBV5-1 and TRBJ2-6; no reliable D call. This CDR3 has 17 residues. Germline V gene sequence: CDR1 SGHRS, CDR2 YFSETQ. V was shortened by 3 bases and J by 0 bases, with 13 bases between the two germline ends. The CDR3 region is CASSSGVGYSGANVLTF. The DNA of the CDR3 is TGCGCCAGCAGCTCTGGGGTGGGGTACTCTGGGGCCAACGTCCTGACTTTC.

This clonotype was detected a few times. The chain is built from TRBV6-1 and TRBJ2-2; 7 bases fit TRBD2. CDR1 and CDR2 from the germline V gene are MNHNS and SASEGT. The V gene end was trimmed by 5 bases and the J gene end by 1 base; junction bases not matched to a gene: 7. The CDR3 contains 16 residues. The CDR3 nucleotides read TGTGCCAGCAGTCAAGGAAGCGGGGAGAACACCGGGGAGCTGTTTTTT. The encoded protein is CASSQGSGENTGELFF.

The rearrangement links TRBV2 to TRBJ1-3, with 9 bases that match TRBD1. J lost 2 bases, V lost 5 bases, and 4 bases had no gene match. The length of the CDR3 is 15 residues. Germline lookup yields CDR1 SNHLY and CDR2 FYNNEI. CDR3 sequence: CASSQDRGAGNTIYF. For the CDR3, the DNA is TGTGCCAGCAGTCAAGACAGGGGGGCTGGAAACACCATATATTTT.

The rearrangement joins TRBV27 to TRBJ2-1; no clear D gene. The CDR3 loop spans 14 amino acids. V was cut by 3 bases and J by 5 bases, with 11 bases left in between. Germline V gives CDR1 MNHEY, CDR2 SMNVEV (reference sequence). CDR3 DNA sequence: TGTGCCAGCAGTTTGGCTACATTCCACAATGAGCAGTTCTTC. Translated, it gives CASSLATFHNEQFF.

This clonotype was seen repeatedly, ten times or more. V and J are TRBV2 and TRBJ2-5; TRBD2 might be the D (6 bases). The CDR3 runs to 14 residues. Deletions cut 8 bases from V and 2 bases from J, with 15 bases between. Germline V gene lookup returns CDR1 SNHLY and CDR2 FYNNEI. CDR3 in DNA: TGTGCCAGCTCCGCAGTTGGGGGGCAAGAGACCCAGTACTTC. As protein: CASSAVGGQETQYF.

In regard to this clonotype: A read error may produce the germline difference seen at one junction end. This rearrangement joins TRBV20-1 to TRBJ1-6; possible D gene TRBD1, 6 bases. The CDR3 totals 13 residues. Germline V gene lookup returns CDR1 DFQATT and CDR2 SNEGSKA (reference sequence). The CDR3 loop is CSASNRDDSPLHF. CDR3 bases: TGCAGTGCTAGTAACAGGGATGATTCACCCCTCCACTTC.

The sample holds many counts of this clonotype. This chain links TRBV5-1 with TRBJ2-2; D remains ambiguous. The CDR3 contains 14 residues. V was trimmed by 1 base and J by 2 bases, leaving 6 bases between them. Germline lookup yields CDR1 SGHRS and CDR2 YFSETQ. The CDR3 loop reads CASSLFENTGELFF. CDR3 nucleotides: TGCGCCAGCAGCTTGTTTGAAAACACCGGGGAGCTGTTTTTT.

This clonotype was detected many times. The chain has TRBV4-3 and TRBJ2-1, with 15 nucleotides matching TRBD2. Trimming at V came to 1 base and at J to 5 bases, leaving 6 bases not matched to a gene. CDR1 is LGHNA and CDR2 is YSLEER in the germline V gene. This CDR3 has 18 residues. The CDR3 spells CASSQGRTSGRDHNEQFF. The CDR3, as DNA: TGCGCCAGCAGCCAAGGGAGGACTAGCGGGAGGGATCACAATGAGCAGTTCTTC.

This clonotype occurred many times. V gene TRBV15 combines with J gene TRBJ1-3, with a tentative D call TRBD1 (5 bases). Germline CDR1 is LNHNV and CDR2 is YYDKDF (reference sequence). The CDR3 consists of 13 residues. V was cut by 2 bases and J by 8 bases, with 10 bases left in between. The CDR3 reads CATSRSRGDTIYF. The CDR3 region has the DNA TGTGCCACCAGCAGATCTAGGGGCGACACCATATATTTT. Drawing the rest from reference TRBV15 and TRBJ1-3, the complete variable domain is DAMVIQNPRYQVTQFGKPVTLSCSQTLNHNVMYWYQQKSSQAPKLLFHYYDKDFNNEADTPDNFQSRRPNTSFCFLDIRSPGLGDTAMYLCATSRSRGDTIYFGEGSWLTVV.